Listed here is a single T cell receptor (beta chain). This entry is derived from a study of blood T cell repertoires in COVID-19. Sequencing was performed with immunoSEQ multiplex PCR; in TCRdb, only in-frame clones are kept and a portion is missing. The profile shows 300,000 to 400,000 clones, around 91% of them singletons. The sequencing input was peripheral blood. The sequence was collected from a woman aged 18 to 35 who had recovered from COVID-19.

The CDR3, as DNA: TGTGCCAGCAGCTTAAGCGGGATCACAGATACGCAGTATTTT. This translates into CASSLSGITDTQYF. The J gene is TRBJ2-3, the V gene TRBV7-2, with 7 bases matching TRBD2. After removal of 2 bases from V and 2 bases from J, the junction contained 1 base not matched to a gene. This CDR3 region has 14 residues. The germline gives CDR1 SGHTA, CDR2 FQGNSA.